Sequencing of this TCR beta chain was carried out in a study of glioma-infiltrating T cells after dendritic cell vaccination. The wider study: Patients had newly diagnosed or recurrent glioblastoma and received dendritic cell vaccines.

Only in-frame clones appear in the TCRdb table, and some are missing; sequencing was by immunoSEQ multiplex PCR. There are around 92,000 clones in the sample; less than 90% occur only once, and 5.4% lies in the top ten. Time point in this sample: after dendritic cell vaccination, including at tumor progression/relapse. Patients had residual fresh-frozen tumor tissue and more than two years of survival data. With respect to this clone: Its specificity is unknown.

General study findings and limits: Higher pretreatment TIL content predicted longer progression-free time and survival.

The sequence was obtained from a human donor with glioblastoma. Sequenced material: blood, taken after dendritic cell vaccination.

The CDR3 DNA follows: TGTGCCAGCAGCTTAGGGCACAGCTCCTACGAGCAGTACTTC. It translates to CASSLGHSSYEQYF. The chain employs TRBV11-2 and TRBJ2-7; D is unclear. V lost 1 base and J 0 bases, leaving 7 bases between the germline ends. The CDR3 consists of 14 residues. Germline CDR1 and CDR2: SGHAT and FQNNGV.